Listed below are T cell receptor beta chains from one sample, sequenced in a study of blood T cell repertoires in COVID-19. Generated by immunoSEQ multiplex PCR, the TCRdb table keeps only in-frame clones and is missing some. The sample includes about 210,000 clones, over 75% seen only once; the top ten take about 5%. Material: peripheral blood. The receptor source for this set is a woman aged 40 to 55 with acute or convalescent COVID-19. Each CDR3 is given with its conserved first and last residue. D genes are given only for firm matches.

len	v_gene	d_gene	j_gene	CDR3aa
14	TRBV6-1	NA	TRBJ1-1	CASSEGGRVAEAFF
15	TRBV10-3	TRBD1	TRBJ2-3	CAISPGTGEADTQYF
12	TRBV19	NA	TRBJ1-2	CATGDRHYGYTF
15	TRBV5-1	TRBD1	TRBJ1-4	CASSLEGQANEKLFF
15	TRBV18	NA	TRBJ1-1	CASSPPGSLNTEAFF
17	TRBV7-6	TRBD1	TRBJ2-2	CASSFHDRGGRGGELFF
14	TRBV5-4	NA	TRBJ2-1	CASSSRGGGIEQFF
11	TRBV20-1	NA	TRBJ1-1	CSAFRGWLAFF
14	TRBV19	TRBD1	TRBJ2-5	CASSPGTGSETQYF
19	TRBV27	TRBD1	TRBJ1-1	CASTNRPPFQGARNTEAFF